The 27 T cell receptor beta chains given below trace back to one sample, sequenced in a study of T cell responses to AZD1222 COVID-19 vaccine. Produced via immunoSEQ multiplex PCR; TCRdb's table is partial and in-frame only. Of around 94,000 clones in the sample, about 88% were seen once. This specimen was peripheral blood, taken on day 0 of AZD1222 vaccination. The receptors derive from an adult in good health.

The chain joins TRBV30 to TRBJ2-3; a weak D match, TRBD1 (6 bases). The germline V and J ends were trimmed by 5 bases and 4 bases, with 19 bases remaining between them. CDR1 GTSNPN and CDR2 SVGIG come from the germline V gene (reference sequence). The CDR3 sequence is 15 residues long. The CDR3 sequence: CAWDHDRKVADTQYF. The CDR3, as DNA: TGTGCCTGGGATCATGACAGGAAAGTCGCAGATACGCAGTATTTT.

In DNA form, the CDR3 reads TGTGCCAGCACAACCTTGGGTCTGCCGAACACCGGGGAGCTGTTTTTT. Amino acids: CASTTLGLPNTGELFF. The chain uses TRBV27 and TRBJ2-2; D unclear. The V end was cut by 7 bases, the J end by 0 bases, with 15 bases between. The CDR3 totals 16 residues. Germline loops: CDR1 MNHEY, CDR2 SMNVEV (reference sequence).

V is TRBV19 and J is TRBJ1-1; D remains unclear. V was trimmed by 4 bases and J by 4 bases, leaving 13 bases between them. This CDR3 comprises 14 residues. Germline CDR1 is LNHDA and CDR2 is SQIVND (reference sequence). The CDR3 region is CASSSPGESTEAFF. In DNA, the CDR3 is TGTGCCAGTAGTAGTCCCGGGGAGAGCACTGAAGCTTTCTTT.

The J gene is TRBJ1-2, the V gene TRBV28, with D possibly TRBD1 on 6 matching bases. The CDR3 covers 15 residues. The germline V gene has CDR1 MDHEN and CDR2 SYDVKM. V lost 1 base and J lost 5, with 14 bases in between. CDR3 residues: CASSLLTGFGYGYTF. The DNA of the CDR3 is TGTGCCAGCAGTTTATTAACAGGGTTCGGGTATGGCTACACCTTC.

This clone was detected only once. The rearrangement links TRBV29-1 to TRBJ1-2, with D unresolved. The CDR3 is 13 residues long. CDR1 and CDR2 (germline): SQVTM, ANQGSEA. The germline V and J ends were trimmed by 7 bases and 4 bases, with 16 bases remaining between them. This CDR3 reads CSAEWGSGYGYTF. The CDR3 bases are TGCAGCGCCGAGTGGGGATCGGGCTATGGCTACACCTTC. Supplemented by reference TRBV29-1 and TRBJ1-2, the full variable domain reads SAVISQKPSRDICQRGTSLTIQCQVDSQVTMMFWYRQQPGQSLTLIATANQGSEATYESGFVIDKFPISRPNLTFSTLTVSNMSPEDSSIYLCSAEWGSGYGYTFGSGTRLTVV.

The V and J genes are TRBV5-1 and TRBJ1-2, with TRBD1 matching 8 bases. Germline V gene sequence: CDR1 SGHRS, CDR2 YFSETQ. The CDR3 loop spans 14 amino acids. J gave up 4 bases and V 3 bases, and 5 bases lay outside the gene matches. The DNA for the CDR3 is TGCGCCAGCAGCTCACAGGGGGTGGGCTATGGCTACACCTTC. Its protein is CASSSQGVGYGYTF.

A single count supports this clone. The J gene is TRBJ2-7, the V gene TRBV27; 7 bases are a match to TRBD1. The CDR3 contains 14 residues. The V gene's germline CDR1 is MNHEY and CDR2 SMNVEV (reference sequence). V lost 6 bases and J lost 0; bases outside the gene matches: 5. The CDR3 protein is CASRTGTASYEQYF. Written as DNA, the CDR3 is TGTGCCAGCAGAACAGGGACAGCCTCCTACGAGCAGTACTTC.

The chain has TRBV6-2 or TRBV6-3 and TRBJ1-2, with D possibly being TRBD1 (6 bases). CDR3 length: 14 residues. CDR1 and CDR2 from the germline V gene are MNHEY and SVGEGT. Trimming shortened V by 5 bases and J by 0 bases, and 10 bases separated the two germline ends. The CDR3, as DNA: TGTGCCAGCAGTCCCAGACAGGCTAACTATGGCTACACCTTC. This translates into CASSPRQANYGYTF.

This chain connects TRBV14 to TRBJ2-7; D ambiguous. From germline, CDR1 is SGHDN and CDR2 FVKESK. The CDR3 covers 11 residues. Trimming removed 2 bases from V and 4 bases from J, with 3 bases in between. CDR3 protein: CASSQLYEQYF. In nucleotides, the CDR3 is TGTGCCAGCAGCCAATTGTACGAGCAGTACTTC.

V is TRBV27 and J is TRBJ2-7; 10 bases map to TRBD2. The V gene end was trimmed by 5 bases and the J gene end by 2 bases; junction bases not matched to a gene: 6. This CDR3 is 15 amino acids long. The germline CDR1 and CDR2 sequences are MNHEY and SMNVEV (reference sequence). For the CDR3, the DNA is TGTGCCAGCAGTCGGACTACTAGCGGGGCCTACGAGCAGTACTTC. It translates to CASSRTTSGAYEQYF.

J is TRBJ1-1 and V is TRBV28; D unclear. The V end was cut by 5 bases, the J end by 4 bases, with 14 bases between. The CDR3 length is 14 residues. CDR1 is MDHEN and CDR2 is SYDVKM in the germline V gene. CDR3 DNA sequence: TGTGCCAGCAGTGAAACAAGGTTGGGCACTGAAGCTTTCTTT. Its translation is CASSETRLGTEAFF.

The V and J genes are TRBV6-5 and TRBJ1-5; D is undetermined. The germline V gene has CDR1 MNHEY and CDR2 SVGAGI. The CDR3 contains 16 residues. V lost 0 bases and J lost 7, with 16 bases in between. The CDR3: CASSYSRSGLGQPQHF. The CDR3 coding sequence is TGTGCCAGCAGTTACTCGAGATCAGGCCTCGGGCAGCCCCAGCATTTT.

The gene calls are TRBV5-6 and TRBJ1-1, with a possible D match to TRBD1 (5 bases). The CDR3 covers 14 residues. CDR1 is SGHDT, CDR2 YYEEEE, per germline. V shed 9 bases and J shed 2 bases, with 17 bases lying between them. The CDR3 DNA reads as TGTGCCACTCATGGGGCGGGGCGAAACACTGAAGCTTTCTTT. Encoded protein: CATHGAGRNTEAFF.

CDR3 residues: CASTRTASSGNTIYF. For the CDR3, the DNA is TGTGCCAGCACTCGGACGGCTAGCTCTGGAAACACCATATATTTT. This chain uses TRBV6-5 with TRBJ1-3; D unclear. CDR3 length: 15 residues. Looked up from germline, CDR1 is MNHEY and CDR2 is SVGAGI. Between the trimmed V and J ends, which lost 7 bases and 0 bases, there was a span of 13 bases.

The chain carries TRBV7-2 and TRBJ1-1, with 7 nucleotides matching TRBD1. From germline, CDR1 is SGHTA and CDR2 FQGNSA. V lost 0 bases, J lost 4 bases, and 5 bases stayed unmatched. The CDR3 runs to 15 residues. In DNA form, the CDR3 reads TGTGCCAGCAGCTTAGCGGCAGGGGGGACCACTGAAGCTTTCTTT. Its translation: CASSLAAGGTTEAFF.

The V gene is TRBV5-1, the J gene TRBJ2-3, with 8 bases aligning to TRBD2. The CDR3 covers 15 residues. The V segment lost 3 bases and the J segment 7 bases; nucleotides outside the gene matches: 10. CDR1 and CDR2 from the germline V gene are SGHRS and YFSETQ. CDR3 nucleotides: TGCGCCAGCAGCTCCTCAGCGGGAGTCGAAAATACGCAGTATTTT. This translates into CASSSSAGVENTQYF.

This clone has only one observation. The chain uses TRBV28 and TRBJ1-2, with D hard to call. V lost 5 bases and J 0 bases, leaving 7 bases between the germline ends. CDR1 and CDR2 from the germline V gene are MDHEN and SYDVKM. This CDR3 is built from 13 residues. The CDR3 reads CASSPHPNYGYTF. The CDR3 nucleotides are TGTGCCAGCAGTCCCCACCCTAACTATGGCTACACCTTC.

V usage is TRBV7-2 and J usage is TRBJ2-7; D ambiguous. The V end was cut by 5 bases, the J end by 0 bases, with 2 bases between. The CDR3 consists of 11 residues. Germline CDR1 SGHTA, CDR2 FQGNSA. The CDR3 spells CASSPSYEQYF. The DNA of the CDR3 is TGTGCCAGCAGCCCCTCCTACGAGCAGTACTTC.

This rearrangement joins TRBV10-3 to TRBJ2-3, with 14 bases fitting TRBD2. Germline CDR1 and CDR2: ENHRY and SYGVKD. The J segment lost 0 bases and the V segment lost 9 bases, leaving 11 bases of the junction unmatched. The CDR3 is 18 amino acids. The CDR3 here is CAIGPGLAGVVSTDTQYF. DNA of the CDR3: TGTGCCATAGGCCCGGGACTAGCGGGAGTAGTGAGCACAGATACGCAGTATTTT.

The CDR3 bases are TGTGCCAGCAGCGATAGGGACAGGGGAAACGAGCAGTACTTC. Amino acids: CASSDRDRGNEQYF. The chain couples TRBV7-9 to TRBJ2-7, with 10 bases lining up with TRBD1. Trimming took 5 bases from V and 5 from J; bases not matched to a gene: 6. The CDR3 spans 14 residues. The germline V gene encodes CDR1 SEHNR and CDR2 FQNEAQ (reference sequence).

This chain joins TRBV6-2 or TRBV6-3 and TRBJ2-1, with a tentative D call TRBD1 (6 bases). V lost 5 bases and J lost 0, with 8 bases in between. CDR1 and CDR2 (germline): MNHEY, SVGEGT. The CDR3 extends over 14 amino acids. CDR3 amino acids: CASSGTNSYNEQFF. In nucleotides, the CDR3 is TGTGCCAGCAGTGGGACAAACTCCTACAATGAGCAGTTCTTC.

CDR3 residues: CASSSHRRVKRSYEQYF. CDR3 coding DNA: TGTGCCAGCAGTTCCCACCGGAGGGTAAAAAGGTCCTACGAGCAGTACTTC. V gene TRBV27 combines with J gene TRBJ2-7, with D perhaps matching TRBD2 (6 bases). The CDR3 loop spans 17 amino acids. Deletions cut 4 bases from V and 1 base from J, with 20 bases between. The germline gives CDR1 MNHEY, CDR2 SMNVEV (reference sequence).

The chain joins TRBV12-3 or TRBV12-4 to TRBJ1-2, with D maybe TRBD1 (5 bases). The ends were cut back, 6 bases at V and 8 bases at J, with 16 bases in the middle. The CDR3 runs to 13 residues. CDR3 bases: TGTGCCAGCAGCGGTGGGACCCGGTCAGGCTACACCTTC. Translation gives CASSGGTRSGYTF.

The V gene is TRBV7-8, the J gene TRBJ1-3; D unresolved. This CDR3 spans 15 amino acids. Germline CDR1 and CDR2: SGHVS and FQNEAQ. V lost 2 bases to trimming and J lost 0 bases, with 8 bases between them. In DNA, the CDR3 is TGTGCCAGCAGCTTAATGGGGAGCTCTGGAAACACCATATATTTT. Translated: CASSLMGSSGNTIYF.

CDR3 in amino acids: CASSQGSGVNSPLHF. The CDR3 DNA reads as TGTGCCAGCAGCCAAGGGTCTGGTGTTAATTCACCCCTCCACTTT. The gene calls are TRBV3-1 (or the pseudogene TRBV3-2) and TRBJ1-6; no reliable D call. Trimming took off 1 base at V and 6 bases at J, with 10 bases between the two ends. Looked up from germline, CDR1 is LGHDT and CDR2 is YNNKEL (reference sequence). CDR3 length: 15 amino acids.

CDR3 amino acids: CASSTVRGGVAPDTQYF. The CDR3 nucleotides are TGTGCCAGTAGTACCGTCCGAGGCGGCGTTGCGCCCGATACGCAGTATTTT. The chain recombines TRBV19 with TRBJ2-3; the D is unclear. The CDR3 has 17 residues. Trimming left V 4 bases short and J 6 bases short, with 23 bases between. Germline V gene lookup returns CDR1 LNHDA and CDR2 SQIVND (reference sequence).

The gene calls are TRBV6-5 and TRBJ1-2; D call uncertain. The length of the CDR3 is 13 residues. Germline V gene data show CDR1 as MNHEY and CDR2 as SVGAGI. V dropped 7 bases and J dropped 5 bases, with 14 bases sitting between them. Written as DNA, the CDR3 is TGTGCCAGCAACCAGGTCCGGGTGTATGGCTACACCTTC. Amino acids: CASNQVRVYGYTF.